This T cell receptor beta chain was sequenced during a study of shared clonotypes between healthy human individuals. Study at large: Three plates were used per donor for CD4 naive, three for CD4 memory, two for CD8 naive and one for CD8 memory.

Data came from immunoSEQ multiplex PCR; TCRdb stores just in-frame clones and leaves some out. The sample carries about 1.5 million clones, 95% to 99% recorded once. The CDR3 sequence is 14 residues long. Germline CDR1 SNHLY, CDR2 FYNNEI. V was cut by 10 bases and J by 2 bases, with 15 bases left in between. Sequencing input: naive CD4+ T cells sorted from blood. The subset denotes: CD45RA+ positively selected. J is TRBJ1-5 and V is TRBV2; no reliable D call. The origin of this receptor is a man aged 25 to 40 in good health. For the CDR3, the DNA is TGTGCCACCTCCTCGTCGAGCCGCAATCAGCCCCAGCATTTT. Translation gives CATSSSSRNQPQHF.